This T cell receptor (beta chain) was observed in a study of cytomegalovirus exposure and HLA in healthy donors. Study information: Earlier work reported approximately 100 million unique TCR beta sequences from roughly 180 million T cells.

Primers for the PCR totalled 60 Vbeta and 13 Jbeta. Method: immunoSEQ multiplex PCR; TCRdb's copy keeps in-frame clones and lacks some. This table holds about 150,000 clones, 80% found once. Study-wide results and caveats: Data from an earlier analysis indicated that most TCR beta V segments were productive either about 87% or about 30% of the time.

As regards this clone: What it binds is not known.

Germline trimming cut 3 bases from V and 8 bases from J; bases unmatched to any gene: 5. Looked up from germline, CDR1 is MDHEN and CDR2 is SYDVKM. The length of the CDR3 is 13 residues. What was sequenced was PBMCs. The chain combines TRBV28 with TRBJ1-2; TRBD1 aligns across 8 bases. This TCR came from a man younger than 45 in good health and CMV-seronegative. The CDR3 here is CASSLGQVVGYTF. Written as DNA, the CDR3 is TGTGCCAGCAGTTTGGGACAGGTCGTCGGCTACACCTTC.